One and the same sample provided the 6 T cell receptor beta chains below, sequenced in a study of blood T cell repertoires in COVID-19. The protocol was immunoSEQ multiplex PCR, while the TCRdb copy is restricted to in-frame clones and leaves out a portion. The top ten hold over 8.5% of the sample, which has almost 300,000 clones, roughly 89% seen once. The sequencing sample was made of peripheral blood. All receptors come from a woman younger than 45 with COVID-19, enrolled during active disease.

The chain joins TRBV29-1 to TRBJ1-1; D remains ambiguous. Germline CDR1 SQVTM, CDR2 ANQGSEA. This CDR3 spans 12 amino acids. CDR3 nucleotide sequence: TGCAGAGCCCCACCGAAAATGGCGGGAGCTTTCTTT. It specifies CRAPPKMAGAFF.

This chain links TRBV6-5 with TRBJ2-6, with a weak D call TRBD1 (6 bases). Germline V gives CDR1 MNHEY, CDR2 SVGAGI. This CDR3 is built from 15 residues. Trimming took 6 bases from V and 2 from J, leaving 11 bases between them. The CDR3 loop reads CASRNRAAGANVLTF. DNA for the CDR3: TGTGCCAGCAGGAACAGGGCGGCTGGGGCCAACGTCCTGACTTTC.

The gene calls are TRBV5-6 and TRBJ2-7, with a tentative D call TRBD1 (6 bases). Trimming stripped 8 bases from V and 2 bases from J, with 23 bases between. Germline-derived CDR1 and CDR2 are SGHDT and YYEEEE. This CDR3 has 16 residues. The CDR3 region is CASIRQGYSGPYEQYF. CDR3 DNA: TGTGCCAGTATCCGTCAGGGGTACAGCGGACCCTACGAGCAGTACTTC.

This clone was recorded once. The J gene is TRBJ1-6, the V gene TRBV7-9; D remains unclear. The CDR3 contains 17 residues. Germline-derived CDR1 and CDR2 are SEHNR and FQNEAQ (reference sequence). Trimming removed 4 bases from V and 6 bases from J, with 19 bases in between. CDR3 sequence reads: CASSSFTGPGSNSPLHF. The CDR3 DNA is TGTGCCAGCAGCTCTTTTACTGGCCCCGGGTCTAATTCACCCCTCCACTTT.

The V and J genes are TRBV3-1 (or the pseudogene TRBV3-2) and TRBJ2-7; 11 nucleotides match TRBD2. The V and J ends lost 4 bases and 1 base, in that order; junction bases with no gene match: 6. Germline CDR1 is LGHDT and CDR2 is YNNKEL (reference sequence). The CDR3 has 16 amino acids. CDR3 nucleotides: TGTGCCAGCAGCCCGACTAGCGGGGTCGAGTCCTACGAGCAGTACTTC. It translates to CASSPTSGVESYEQYF.

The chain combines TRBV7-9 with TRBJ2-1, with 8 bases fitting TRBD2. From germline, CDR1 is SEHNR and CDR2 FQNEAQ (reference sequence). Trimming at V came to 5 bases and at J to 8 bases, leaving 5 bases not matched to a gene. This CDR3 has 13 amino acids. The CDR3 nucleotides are TGTGCCAGCAGCCCCAGGCGGGGGGATGAGCAGTTCTTC. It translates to CASSPRRGDEQFF.